Sequencing of this TCR beta chain was carried out in a study of blood T cell repertoires in COVID-19. About the research overall: The United States, Italy and Spain supplied acute and convalescent COVID-19 samples. Nucleic acid was either cDNA or gDNA, and it came from T cells, B-cell-depleted T cells, or PBMCs.

The V segment lost 5 bases and the J segment 5 bases; nucleotides outside the gene matches: 8. Germline V gives CDR1 MNHEY, CDR2 SMNVEV (reference sequence). This CDR3 has 14 amino acids. As processed by the authors: Amplification of reference gene primers provided the estimated nucleated cell counts. The table came from immunoSEQ multiplex PCR; TCRdb's copy has only in-frame clones and leaves some out. V, J and clone size are taken as reported in that table, and D and trimming were inferred from the DNA itself. The top ten clones hold 3% to 3.5% of a sample with 200,000 to 250,000 clones, around 87% of them seen once.

The chain joins TRBV27 to TRBJ1-1, with 7 positions matching TRBD1. The sample taken for sequencing was peripheral blood. The origin of this receptor is a man aged 55 to 70 with acute or convalescent COVID-19. CDR3 sequence (DNA): TGTGCCAGCAGTACTCGACAGGGAAGGACTGAAGCTTTCTTT. Protein sequence: CASSTRQGRTEAFF.